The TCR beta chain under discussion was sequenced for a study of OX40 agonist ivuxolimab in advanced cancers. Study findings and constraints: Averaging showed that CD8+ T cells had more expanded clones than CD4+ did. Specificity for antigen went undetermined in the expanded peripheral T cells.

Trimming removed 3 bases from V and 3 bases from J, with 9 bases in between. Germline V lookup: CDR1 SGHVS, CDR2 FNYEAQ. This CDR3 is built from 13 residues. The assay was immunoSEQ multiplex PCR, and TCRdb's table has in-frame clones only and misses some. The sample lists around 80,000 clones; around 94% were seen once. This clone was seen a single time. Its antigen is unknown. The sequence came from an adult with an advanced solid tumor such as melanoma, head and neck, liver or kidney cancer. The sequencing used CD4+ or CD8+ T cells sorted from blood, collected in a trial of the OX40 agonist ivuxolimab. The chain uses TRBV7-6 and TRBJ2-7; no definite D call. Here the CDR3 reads CASSLGTIYEQYF. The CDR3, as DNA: TGTGCCAGCAGCTTGGGAACGATCTACGAGCAGTACTTC. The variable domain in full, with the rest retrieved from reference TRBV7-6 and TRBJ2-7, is GAGVSQSPRYKVTKRGQDVALRCDPISGHVSLYWYRQALGQGPEFLTYFNYEAQQDKSGLPNDRFSAERPEGSISTLTIQRTEQRDSAMYRCASSLGTIYEQYFGPGTRLTVT.